This T cell receptor beta chain is drawn from a study of blood T cell repertoires in COVID-19. On the study more broadly: The United States, Italy and Spain were the sources of the acute and convalescent COVID-19 samples. T cells, B-cell-depleted T cells, or PBMCs supplied cDNA or gDNA.

Original data processing: Amplifying reference gene primers gave estimates of nucleated cell counts. Clones were read by immunoSEQ multiplex PCR, and TCRdb kept only the in-frame ones, dropping some. V, J and clone size derive from that table, while D and trimming were established from the DNA sequence. The table records approximately 190,000 clones, roughly four fifths of them present only once. The clonotype comes from a middle-aged woman with acute or convalescent COVID-19. Sequencing was performed on peripheral blood.

CDR3 region: CSAAGDYGYTF. CDR3 sequence (DNA): TGCAGCGCCGCGGGGGACTATGGCTACACCTTC. The chain joins TRBV20-1 to TRBJ1-2; a possible D gene is TRBD1 (5 bases). In germline, CDR1 is DFQATT, CDR2 SNEGSKA (reference sequence). The CDR3 is 11 amino acids.